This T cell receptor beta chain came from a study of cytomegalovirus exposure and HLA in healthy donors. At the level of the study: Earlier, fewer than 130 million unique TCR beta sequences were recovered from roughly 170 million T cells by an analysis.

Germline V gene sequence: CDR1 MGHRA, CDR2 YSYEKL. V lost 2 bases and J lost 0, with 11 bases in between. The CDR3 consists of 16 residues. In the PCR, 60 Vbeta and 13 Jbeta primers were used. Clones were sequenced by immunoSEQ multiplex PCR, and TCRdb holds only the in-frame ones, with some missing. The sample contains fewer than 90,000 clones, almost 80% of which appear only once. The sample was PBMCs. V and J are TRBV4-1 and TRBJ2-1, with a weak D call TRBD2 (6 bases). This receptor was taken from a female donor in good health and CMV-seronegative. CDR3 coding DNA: TGCGCCAGCAGCCAAATAGGGACTCGCTCCTACAATGAGCAGTTCTTC. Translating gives CASSQIGTRSYNEQFF.